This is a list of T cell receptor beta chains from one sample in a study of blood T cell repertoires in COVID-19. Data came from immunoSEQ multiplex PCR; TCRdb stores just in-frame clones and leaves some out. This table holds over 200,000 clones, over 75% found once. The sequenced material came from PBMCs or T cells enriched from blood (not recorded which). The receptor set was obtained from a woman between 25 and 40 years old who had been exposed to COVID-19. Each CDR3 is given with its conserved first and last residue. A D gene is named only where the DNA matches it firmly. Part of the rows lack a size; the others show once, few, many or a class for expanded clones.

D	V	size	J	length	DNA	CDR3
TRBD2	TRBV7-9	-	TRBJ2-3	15	TGTGCCAGCAGACCTTGGGGGGAGGGGTCAGATACGCAGTATTTT	CASRPWGEGSDTQYF
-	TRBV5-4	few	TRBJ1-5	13	TGTGCCAGCACCATGGGGGGGTATCAGCCCCAGCATTTT	CASTMGGYQPQHF
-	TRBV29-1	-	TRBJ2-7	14	TGCAGCGTTTTGTTCGGGGAAAGTAGGTACGAGCAGTACTTC	CSVLFGESRYEQYF
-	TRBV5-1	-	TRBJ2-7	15	TGCGCCAGCAGCCCGGTAGATCTAGGGGGCTACGAGCAGTACTTC	CASSPVDLGGYEQYF
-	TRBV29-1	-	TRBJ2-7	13	TGCAGCGTTGAGGCAGGGCTTAATGACGAGCAGTACTTC	CSVEAGLNDEQYF
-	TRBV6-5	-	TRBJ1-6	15	TGTGCCAGCAGTTTCCGGGGCTCCTATAATTCACCCCTCCACTTT	CASSFRGSYNSPLHF
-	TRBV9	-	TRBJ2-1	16	TGTGCCAGCACCCGCACCGGGACACCGGGTATCGGTGAGCAGTTCTTC	CASTRTGTPGIGEQFF
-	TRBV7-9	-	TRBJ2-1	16	TGTGCCAGCAGCTCCCGACTAGTCTCCGGTCCCAATGAGCAGTTCTTC	CASSSRLVSGPNEQFF
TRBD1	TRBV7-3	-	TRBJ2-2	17	TGTGCCAGCAGCTTAACGATGACAGGGGTGGCTGGCGGGGAGCTGTTTTTT	CASSLTMTGVAGGELFF
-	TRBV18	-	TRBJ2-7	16	TGTGCCAGCTCACCACCGGGGAGACAGGCTGCTTACGAGCAGTACTTC	CASSPPGRQAAYEQYF
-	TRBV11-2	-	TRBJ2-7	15	TGTGCCAGCAGCTTAGCACGGGGATCCCCCTACGAGCAGTACTTC	CASSLARGSPYEQYF
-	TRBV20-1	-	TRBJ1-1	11	TGCAGTGACACCAGGGGTCCTGAAGCTTTCTTT	CSDTRGPEAFF
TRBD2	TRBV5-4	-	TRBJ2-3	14	TGTGCCAGCAGCCGGACTAGCGGCACAGATACGCAGTATTTT	CASSRTSGTDTQYF
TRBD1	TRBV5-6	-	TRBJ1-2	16	TGTGCCAGCAGCTGGGGGACAGTCACCCTTAGGGATGGCTACACCTTC	CASSWGTVTLRDGYTF
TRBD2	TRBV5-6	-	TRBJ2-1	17	TGTGCCAGCAGCTTGTTACTAGCGGGAGGATTTGACAATGAGCAGTTCTTC	CASSLLLAGGFDNEQFF
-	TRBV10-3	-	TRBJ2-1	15	TGTGCCATCAGTGAGTCCGGAGAGACCTACAATGAGCAGTTCTTC	CAISESGETYNEQFF
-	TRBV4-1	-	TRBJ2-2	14	TGCGCCAGCAGCCAAAAGGGGTCGAACGGGGAGCTGTTTTTT	CASSQKGSNGELFF
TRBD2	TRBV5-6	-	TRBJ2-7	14	TGTGCCAGCAGCTCCGGGACTAGCGGGATCGGGCAGTACTTC	CASSSGTSGIGQYF
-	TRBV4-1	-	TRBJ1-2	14	TGCGCCAGCAGCCAAGATCCAGGGTTTTATGGCTACACCTTC	CASSQDPGFYGYTF
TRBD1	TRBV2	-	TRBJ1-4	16	TGTGCCAGCAGTGATAACAGGGGAGCAGTTAATGAAAAACTGTTTTTT	CASSDNRGAVNEKLFF
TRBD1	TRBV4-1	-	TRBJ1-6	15	TGCGCCAGCAGCCAAAAACAGGGGGCAGGGTCACCCCTCCACTTT	CASSQKQGAGSPLHF
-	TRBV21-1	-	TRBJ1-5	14	TGTGCCAGCAGCCCCCGCAGGACTGATCAGCCCCAGCATTTT	CASSPRRTDQPQHF
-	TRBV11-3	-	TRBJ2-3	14	TGTGCCAGCAGCTTCCGGGACTTCACAGATACGCAGTATTTT	CASSFRDFTDTQYF